The rows below give T cell receptor beta chains drawn from one sample of a study of beta chain features in type 1 diabetes. Using immunoSEQ multiplex PCR, the repertoire was profiled, and TCRdb retains in-frame clones only, with some absent. The repertoire includes about 930,000 clones, about a sixth of them detected once, and about 0.025% sits in the top ten. Sequencing was performed on naive CD4+ T cells from blood. The origin of the receptors is a young woman in good health. Each CDR3 is given with its conserved first and last residue. A D gene is named only where the DNA matches it firmly. Rows may omit the clone size; those that give it use once, few, many or a size class.

CDR3 DNA | CDR3 protein | V gene | D gene | J gene | clone size
TGCGCCAGCAGCTGGCTCCCCGCGACCCAGGGACAAGAGACCCAGTACTTC | CASSWLPATQGQETQYF | TRBV5-1 | - | TRBJ2-5 | -
TGTGCCAGCAGTGAGGTCCCCAGGGATTATGGCTACACCTTC | CASSEVPRDYGYTF | TRBV6-1 | - | TRBJ1-2 | few
TGTGCCAGTAGTACCGGGTACACTAGCGGCAACAATGAGCAGTTCTTC | CASSTGYTSGNNEQFF | TRBV19 | TRBD2 | TRBJ2-1 | -
TGTGCCAGTAGCCCAAGGACTAGCGGGTACGAGCAGTACTTC | CASSPRTSGYEQYF | TRBV19 | TRBD2 | TRBJ2-7 | few
TGTGCCAGCAGTGCTAGGGGGCGGACAGGGTCCACAGATACGCAGTATTTT | CASSARGRTGSTDTQYF | TRBV2 | TRBD1 | TRBJ2-3 | -
TGCGCCAGCATTGGAAAGCAGTTCTTC | CASIGKQFF | TRBV4-3 | - | TRBJ2-1 | many
TGTGCCAGCAGCTTAGGGACAGGGTCGTTCCAGCCCCAGCATTTT | CASSLGTGSFQPQHF | TRBV7-9 | TRBD1 | TRBJ1-5 | -
TGTGCCAGCAGTTTTGGGTCGAGCTCCTACAATGAGCAGTTCTTC | CASSFGSSSYNEQFF | TRBV27 | - | TRBJ2-1 | -
TGTGCCAGTAGTCCAAAACCCGGGACAGCCTCCACCTTC | CASSPKPGTASTF | TRBV19 | TRBD1 | TRBJ1-2 | few
TGTGCCAGCAGCTTGAGAAACCCCGATAGGCAGTTCTTC | CASSLRNPDRQFF | TRBV11-2 | - | TRBJ2-1 | -
TGTGCCAGCAGCAAACAGGGTTACACCGGGGAGCTGTTTTTT | CASSKQGYTGELFF | TRBV6-5 | - | TRBJ2-2 | -
TGTGCCAGTAGTCCTCAACCGGGACAGCAAGAGACCCAGTACTTC | CASSPQPGQQETQYF | TRBV19 | TRBD1 | TRBJ2-5 | few
TGTGCCAGCAGCTTAGTCCACCGCTGGGAGACCCAGTACTTC | CASSLVHRWETQYF | TRBV11-3 | - | TRBJ2-5 | -